The next 10 T cell receptor beta chains were all read from a single sample in a study of CD8+ T cells in alopecia areata. RNA extraction was followed by reverse transcription into cDNA, which acted as the sequencing template. Using immunoSEQ multiplex PCR, the repertoire was profiled, and TCRdb retains in-frame clones only, with some absent. The sample lists more than 75,000 clones; 41% were seen once. The specimen sequenced was CD4+ T cells sorted from blood. The receptors stem from a human donor with alopecia areata.

In regard to this clone: Given the absence of the conserved phenylalanine or tryptophan at the CDR3 end, a read error is likely. The chain combines TRBV4-1 with TRBJ2-7; a possible D gene is TRBD1 (6 bases). The CDR3 length is 16 residues. V shed 1 base and J shed 4 bases, with 17 bases lying between them. Looked up from germline, CDR1 is MGHRA and CDR2 is YSYEKL. CDR3: CASSQVNGTRTYEQYL. DNA of the CDR3: TGCGCCAGCAGCCAAGTCAACGGGACAAGAACGTACGAGCAGTACCTC.

The chain joins TRBV5-1 to TRBJ2-2, with D possibly matching TRBD1 (6 bases). Germline values: CDR1 SGHRS, CDR2 YFSETQ. CDR3 size: 16 residues. Trimming cost V 3 bases and J 2 bases, with 14 bases left between them. CDR3 in amino acids: CASSYTLGANTGELFF. DNA for the CDR3: TGCGCCAGCAGCTACACCCTGGGGGCCAACACCGGGGAGCTGTTTTTT.

This clone was seen only a few times. The chain employs TRBV7-9 and TRBJ1-1; D ambiguous. V dropped 3 bases and J dropped 2 bases, with 10 bases sitting between them. The CDR3 consists of 14 residues. Germline V gives CDR1 SEHNR, CDR2 FQNEAQ (reference sequence). CDR3 DNA: TGTGCCAGCAGCTTCGAGGGATTAAACACTGAAGCTTTCTTT. It is translated as CASSFEGLNTEAFF. The complete variable domain, with remaining parts taken from reference TRBV7-9 and TRBJ1-1, reads DTGVSQNPRHKITKRGQNVTFRCDPISEHNRLYWYRQTLGQGPEFLTYFQNEAQLEKSRLLSDRFSAERPKGSFSTLEIQRTEQGDSAMYLCASSFEGLNTEAFFGQGTRLTVV.

The J gene is TRBJ1-4, the V gene TRBV6-6, with D unclear. This CDR3 comprises 13 residues. Trimming left V 3 bases short and J 8 bases short, with 10 bases between. Per germline, CDR1 MNHNY and CDR2 SVGAGI (reference sequence). The CDR3 coding sequence is TGTGCCAGCAGTTATATCGGGGAAGAAAAACTGTTTTTT. Its protein is CASSYIGEEKLFF.

The V gene is TRBV9, the J gene TRBJ2-6, with D possibly being TRBD2 (7 bases). Germline CDR1 reads SGDLS; CDR2 reads YYNGEE. The CDR3 has 16 amino acids. V lost 0 bases and J lost 2, with 9 bases in between. CDR3 protein: CASSVGGGPGANVLTF. The DNA of the CDR3 is TGTGCCAGCAGCGTAGGGGGGGGCCCTGGGGCCAACGTCCTGACTTTC.

The chain has TRBV2 and TRBJ2-7; no firm D call. V gave up 3 bases and J gave up 4 bases, with 13 bases separating them. Germline CDR1 reads SNHLY; CDR2 reads FYNNEI. The CDR3 spans 14 residues. CDR3 protein: CASSESGIRYEQYF. The CDR3 region has the DNA TGTGCCAGCAGTGAGTCGGGTATCAGGTACGAGCAGTACTTC.

A few counts support this clone. The rearrangement joins TRBV29-1 to TRBJ2-7; D gene unclear. V gave up 4 bases and J gave up 0 bases, with 13 bases separating them. Germline CDR1 reads SQVTM; CDR2 reads ANQGSEA. The CDR3 extends over 14 amino acids. The CDR3 region has the DNA TGCAGCGTTGGGTTGGACCGACACTCCTACGAGCAGTACTTC. Its protein product is CSVGLDRHSYEQYF.

This clone was observed a few times. The chain has TRBV7-2 and TRBJ1-5, with no clear D. This CDR3 is 18 amino acids long. Germline V lookup: CDR1 SGHTA, CDR2 FQGNSA. V lost 5 bases to trimming and J lost 0 bases, with 20 bases between them. CDR3 sequence (DNA): TGTGCCAGCAGCACAAACCTCCTCCAGATCTATAGCAATCAGCCCCAGCATTTT. It translates to CASSTNLLQIYSNQPQHF.

This chain connects TRBV30 to TRBJ2-5, with 7 bases aligning to TRBD1. J gave up 4 bases and V 4 bases, and 6 bases lay outside the gene matches. The CDR3 is 13 residues long. CDR1 GTSNPN and CDR2 SVGIG come from the germline V gene (reference sequence). The CDR3 here is CAWTATGRETQYF. The CDR3 region has the DNA TGTGCCTGGACTGCGACAGGGCGAGAGACCCAGTACTTC.

CDR3 sequence: CAWKRKGQSIETQYF. In nucleotides, the CDR3 is TGTGCCTGGAAGAGAAAGGGACAGTCCATAGAGACCCAGTACTTC. The gene calls are TRBV30 and TRBJ2-5, with 7 bases that match TRBD1. This CDR3 region has 15 residues. Germline trimming cut 4 bases from V and 4 bases from J; bases unmatched to any gene: 12. CDR1 GTSNPN and CDR2 SVGIG come from the germline V gene (reference sequence).